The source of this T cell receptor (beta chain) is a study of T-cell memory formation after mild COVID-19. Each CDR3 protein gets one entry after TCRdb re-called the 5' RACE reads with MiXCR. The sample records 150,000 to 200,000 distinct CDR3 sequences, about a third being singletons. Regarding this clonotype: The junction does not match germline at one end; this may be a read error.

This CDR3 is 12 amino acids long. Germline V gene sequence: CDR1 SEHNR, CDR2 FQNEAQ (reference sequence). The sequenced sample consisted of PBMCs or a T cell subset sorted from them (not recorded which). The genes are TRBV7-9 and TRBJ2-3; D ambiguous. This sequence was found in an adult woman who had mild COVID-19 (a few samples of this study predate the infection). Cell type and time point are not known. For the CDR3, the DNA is TGCGCCAGCAGCTTGGAAGGCGATACGCAGTATTTT. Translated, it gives CASSLEGDTQYF.